A single T cell receptor beta chain is shown here with its context. The CDR3 consists of 14 residues. In germline, CDR1 is SNHLY, CDR2 FYNNEI. V was pared by 5 bases and J by 4 bases, with 4 bases of the junction left unmatched. The sample originates from a study of blood T cell repertoires in COVID-19. Study context: Acute and convalescent COVID-19 specimens originated in the United States, Italy and Spain. T cells, B-cell-depleted T cells, or PBMCs supplied cDNA or gDNA.

Study processing details: Quantification of nucleated cells was approximated via reference gene primer amplification. This table comes from immunoSEQ multiplex PCR, and its TCRdb copy is limited to in-frame clones, with some not included. That table gives V, J and clone size, and the DNA gave D and trimming. The sample yields about 210,000 clones, 83% seen once. The specimen sequenced was peripheral blood. This receptor was taken from a woman aged 40 to 49 with active or convalescent COVID-19. The rearrangement links TRBV2 to TRBJ2-2; 7 bases agree with TRBD1. This chain's CDR3 is CASSYPGGTGELFF. The CDR3 coding sequence is TGTGCCAGCAGTTATCCAGGGGGCACCGGGGAGCTGTTTTTT. The full variable domain, rest sourced from reference TRBV2 and TRBJ2-2, is EPEVTQTPSHQVTQMGQEVILRCVPISNHLYFYWYRQILGQKVEFLVSFYNNEISEKSEIFDDQFSVERPDGSNFTLKIRSTKLEDSAMYFCASSYPGGTGELFFGEGSRLTVL.